The 20 T cell receptor beta chains in this list originate from one sample, sequenced in a study of tumor-infiltrating lymphocytes in primary liver carcinoma. Blood RNA came from unsorted whole blood; germline DNA was also extracted. Total RNA (roughly 0.45 ug) served as template for TCR beta cDNA synthesis primed by a constant-region primer. A slightly modified ARM-PCR protocol with three nested multiplex PCR rounds produced these TCR beta libraries. PCR rounds one and two used TRBV1-TRBV30 forward primers with a C-beta reverse primer for roughly 9 cycles each. Via MiXCR, TCRdb re-called the multiplex PCR reads, giving one row per CDR3 protein. Of more than 150,000 distinct CDR3 sequences listed, roughly three fifths were seen once; the top ten hold less than 75%. The specimen was peripheral blood. The receptors were gathered from a man aged 35 to 55 with primary liver carcinoma and hepatitis B virus infection.

The rearrangement uses TRBV29-1 and TRBJ2-7; 9 bases map to TRBD1. This CDR3 has 13 residues. Germline V gives CDR1 SQVTM, CDR2 ANQGSEA. Trimming cost V 4 bases and J 2 bases; bases outside gene matches: 3. The CDR3 sequence: CSVGGQGTYEQYF. CDR3 in DNA: TGCAGCGTTGGTGGACAGGGGACCTACGAGCAGTACTTC.

The rearrangement links TRBV7-9 to TRBJ2-5; 7 nucleotides match TRBD2. Germline V CDR1 and CDR2: SEHNR, FQNEAQ (reference sequence). This CDR3 is 10 amino acids long. Germline trimming cut 11 bases from V and 3 bases from J; bases unmatched to any gene: 0. The CDR3, as DNA: TGTGCCGCGGGGGAAGAGACCCAGTACTTC. This sequence encodes CAAGEETQYF.

This clonotype has at least ten counts. The CDR3 region has the DNA TGTGCCAGCAGGCCCCCCAGGGGAGGCGATACGCAGTATTTT. Translating gives CASRPPRGGDTQYF. The chain carries TRBV6-5 and TRBJ2-3; D assignment may be TRBD1 or TRBD2 (6 bases each). The CDR3 has 14 amino acids. V was cut by 6 bases and J by 6 bases, with 16 bases left in between. CDR1 and CDR2 (germline): MNHEY, SVGAGI.

The V call is TRBV5-6, the J call TRBJ2-1, with D uncertain. Germline V lookup: CDR1 SGHDT, CDR2 YYEEEE. The length of the CDR3 is 11 residues. V lost 1 base and J 7 bases, leaving 3 bases between the germline ends. The CDR3 reads CASSLYNEQFF. In nucleotides, the CDR3 is TGTGCCAGCAGCTTGTATAATGAGCAGTTCTTC.

Worth noting for this clonotype: A much larger clone differs by one base, so this may be a read error. The chain links TRBV12-3 or TRBV12-4 to TRBJ2-5; D might be TRBD2 (5 bases). V was cut by 11 bases and J by 7 bases, with 20 bases left in between. This CDR3 has 13 residues. Here the CDR3 reads CAGGQSRRGTQYF. The DNA of the CDR3 is TGTGCCGGCGGGCAGTCTCGTCGAGGGACCCAGTACTTC.

In the case of this clonotype: The germline gene is not matched at one end of the junction; a read error may be the cause. This chain joins TRBV7-9 and TRBJ2-5; D unresolved. Germline CDR1 SEHNR, CDR2 FQNEAQ (reference sequence). The CDR3 runs 12 residues. This CDR3 reads CAGSLAAQTQYF. The CDR3 DNA reads as TGTGCCGGCAGCTTAGCTGCACAGACCCAGTACTTC.

This clonotype was detected only a few times. The chain employs TRBV5-6 and TRBJ2-7; D gene ambiguous. The CDR3 consists of 13 residues. V lost 1 base, J lost 5 bases, and 10 bases lay in between. CDR1 is SGHDT, CDR2 YYEEEE, per germline. CDR3 DNA: TGTGCCAGCAGCTTGCTTACCCGGGACGAGCAGTACTTC. This codes for CASSLLTRDEQYF. Full variable domain (missing parts from reference TRBV5-6 and TRBJ2-7): DAGVTQSPTHLIKTRGQQVTLRCSPKSGHDTVSWYQQALGQGPQFIFQYYEEEERQRGNFPDRFSGHQFPNYSSELNVNALLLGDSALYLCASSLLTRDEQYFGPGTRLTVT.

Only a few counts were recorded for this clonotype. The V and J genes are TRBV6-5 and TRBJ1-2; D uncertain. The CDR3 spans 13 residues. In germline, CDR1 is MNHEY, CDR2 SVGAGI. V gave up 0 bases and J gave up 6 bases, with 8 bases separating them. The CDR3 coding sequence is TGTGCCAGCAGTTACTCGGGAGGTGATGGCTACACCTTC. Translating it yields CASSYSGGDGYTF.

J is TRBJ1-5 and V is TRBV28; D perhaps matches TRBD1 (5 bases). Per germline, CDR1 MDHEN and CDR2 SYDVKM. V lost 5 bases and J lost 1, with 9 bases in between. CDR3 size: 14 residues. The CDR3 DNA follows: TGTGCCAGCAGTGCCAGGGTGAGCAATCAGCCCCAGCATTTT. Amino acid sequence: CASSARVSNQPQHF.

With regard to this clonotype: With a much larger clone just one base away, this may be a read error. This chain links TRBV6-5 with TRBJ2-1; possibly TRBD1 or TRBD2 for D (5 bases each). The CDR3 loop spans 15 amino acids. V lost 6 bases and J lost 8, with 20 bases in between. The germline CDR1 and CDR2 sequences are MNHEY and SVGAGI. The CDR3 loop reads CASRPARDRYDEQFF. The CDR3 bases are TGTGCCAGCAGACCAGCCCGGGACCGATACGATGAGCAGTTCTTC.

V is TRBV2 and J is TRBJ1-5; no clear D. Germline V CDR1 and CDR2: SNHLY, FYNNEI. CDR3 length: 14 amino acids. Trimming took off 8 bases at V and 3 bases at J, with 14 bases between the two ends. In DNA, the CDR3 is TGTGCCAGCGCGGGAGTATATATCAATCAGCCCCAGCATTTT. Its translation: CASAGVYINQPQHF.

This clonotype occurred many times. V gene TRBV4-2 combines with J gene TRBJ2-1, with D tentatively TRBD2 (6 bases). Trimming took off 0 bases at V and 5 bases at J, with 8 bases between the two ends. Per germline, CDR1 LGHNA and CDR2 YNFKEQ. The CDR3 covers 14 residues. The CDR3 reads CASSQERRDNEQFF. The CDR3, as DNA: TGTGCCAGCAGCCAAGAGAGGAGGGACAATGAGCAGTTCTTC.

Note on this clonotype: The conserved phenylalanine or tryptophan is not found at the CDR3 terminus, so this likely reflects a read error. This chain links TRBV10-3 with TRBJ2-2, with 7 bases aligning to TRBD2. V lost 4 bases to trimming and J lost 0 bases; unmatched junction nucleotides: 11. The germline CDR1 and CDR2 sequences are ENHRY and SYGVKD. There are 18 residues in the CDR3. The DNA for the CDR3 is TGTGCCATCAGTGGAACGACCACTAGCGACTCGAACACCGGGGAGCTGTTTTTA. It encodes CAISGTTTSDSNTGELFL.

This sequence joins TRBV11-2 and TRBJ2-1; maybe TRBD2 (6 bases). Germline-derived CDR1 and CDR2 are SGHAT and FQNNGV. This CDR3 contains 15 residues. V lost 1 base and J 3 bases, leaving 10 bases between the germline ends. CDR3 coding DNA: TGTGCCAGCAGCTTAGGGGGGAGGTACTACAATGAGCAGTTCTTC. Its translation is CASSLGGRYYNEQFF. The variable domain in full, with the rest retrieved from reference TRBV11-2 and TRBJ2-1, is EAGVAQSPRYKIIEKRQSVAFWCNPISGHATLYWYQQILGQGPKLLIQFQNNGVVDDSQLPKDRFSAERLKGVDSTLKIQPAKLEDSAVYLCASSLGGRYYNEQFFGPGTRLTVL.

As regards this clonotype: At one end the junction does not follow the germline gene, possibly because of a read error. This sequence joins TRBV11-2 and TRBJ2-2; 9 bases align to TRBD1. CDR1 is SGHAT, CDR2 FQNNGV, per germline. The CDR3 has 17 residues. In DNA, the CDR3 is TGTGCTAACAGCTTTGATCGGGACAGGGTCGGCACCTGGGAGCTGTTTTTT. Protein: CANSFDRDRVGTWELFF.

This chain links TRBV6-6 with TRBJ1-1; no clear D gene. Germline V gene sequence: CDR1 MNHNY, CDR2 SVGAGI (reference sequence). The germline V and J ends were trimmed by 0 bases and 3 bases, with 11 bases remaining between them. This CDR3 is 15 amino acids long. CDR3 amino acids: CASSYSRYRDTEAFF. The CDR3 DNA is TGTGCCAGCAGTTACTCGCGTTACCGGGACACTGAAGCTTTCTTT.

Points on this clonotype: At one of its ends the junction is not consistent with the germline gene, which may arise from a read error. This CDR3 is CAGSPPTSASTDTQYF. The CDR3 nucleotides are TGTGCCGGCAGCCCCCCGACTAGCGCCAGTACAGATACGCAGTATTTT. The chain joins TRBV11-2 to TRBJ2-3, with 8 bases that match TRBD2. The germline V gene has CDR1 SGHAT and CDR2 FQNNGV. The CDR3 runs to 16 residues. Variable domain in full (rest from reference TRBV11-2 and TRBJ2-3): EAGVAQSPRYKIIEKRQSVAFWCNPISGHATLYWYQQILGQGPKLLIQFQNNGVVDDSQLPKDRFSAERLKGVDSTLKIQPAKLEDSAVYLCAGSPPTSASTDTQYFGPGTRLTVL.

For this clonotype: An end of the junction does not agree with germline; a read error may underlie this. The V gene is TRBV12-3 or TRBV12-4, the J gene TRBJ2-1; D gene unclear. The CDR3 spans 13 residues. For the CDR3, the DNA is TGTGCCAGCAGTCCCGACTGGGTCAATGAGCAGCTCTTC. Its protein is CASSPDWVNEQLF.

This clonotype was found a few times. A read error is possible here, since a much larger clone lies one base away. J is TRBJ2-7 and V is TRBV11-2, with D possibly being TRBD2 (5 bases). Germline loops: CDR1 SGHAT, CDR2 FQNNGV. The CDR3 consists of 16 residues. The CDR3 reads CASSLRERGLAFEQCF. CDR3 DNA: TGTGCCAGCAGCTTACGGGAAAGAGGCTTGGCGTTCGAGCAGTGCTTC.

This clonotype was detected once. J is TRBJ2-7 and V is TRBV10-1; no clear D. V was trimmed by 4 bases and J by 1 base, leaving 8 bases between them. The CDR3 is 13 residues long. Germline CDR1 WNHNN, CDR2 SYGVQD (reference sequence). The CDR3 loop reads CASSAGRSYEQYF. The CDR3 DNA follows: TGCGCCAGCAGTGCAGGCAGATCCTACGAGCAGTACTTC.